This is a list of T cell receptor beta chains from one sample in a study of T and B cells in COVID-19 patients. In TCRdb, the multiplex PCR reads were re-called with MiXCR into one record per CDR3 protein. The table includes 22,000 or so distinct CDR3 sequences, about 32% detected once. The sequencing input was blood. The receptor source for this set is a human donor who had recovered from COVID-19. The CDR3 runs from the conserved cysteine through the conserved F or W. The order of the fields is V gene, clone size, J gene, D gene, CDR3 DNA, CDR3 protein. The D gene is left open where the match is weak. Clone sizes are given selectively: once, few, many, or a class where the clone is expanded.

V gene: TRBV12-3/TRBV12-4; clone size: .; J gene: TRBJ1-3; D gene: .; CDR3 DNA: TGTGCCAGCAGTTTGCCGCCTGGAAACACCATATATTTT; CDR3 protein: CASSLPPGNTIYF
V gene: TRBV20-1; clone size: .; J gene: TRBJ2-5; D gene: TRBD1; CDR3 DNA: TGCAGTGCCCAAGGGGACAGGAACCAAGAGACCCAGTACTTC; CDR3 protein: CSAQGDRNQETQYF
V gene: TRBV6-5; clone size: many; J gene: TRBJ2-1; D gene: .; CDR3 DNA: TGTGCCAGCATCGGGAGCTCCTACAATGAGCAGTTCTTC; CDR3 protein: CASIGSSYNEQFF
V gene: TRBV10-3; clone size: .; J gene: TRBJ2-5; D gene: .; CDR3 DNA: TGTGCCAGACGCCACCTAAAAGAGACCCAGTACTTC; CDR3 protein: CARRHLKETQYF
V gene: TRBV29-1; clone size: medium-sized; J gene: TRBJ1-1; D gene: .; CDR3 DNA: TGCAGCGTTGAAGGTAGCATTGAAGCTTTCTTT; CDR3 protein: CSVEGSIEAFF
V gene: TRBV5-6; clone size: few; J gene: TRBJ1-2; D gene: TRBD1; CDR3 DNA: TGTGCCAGCAGCTTGGGGACAGGGACAAACTATGGCTACACCTTC; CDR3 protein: CASSLGTGTNYGYTF
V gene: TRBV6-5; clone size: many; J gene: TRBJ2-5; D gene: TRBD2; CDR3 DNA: TGTGCCAGCAGTTACGAGTTTAGCGGGAGATTAGAGACCCAGTACTTC; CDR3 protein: CASSYEFSGRLETQYF
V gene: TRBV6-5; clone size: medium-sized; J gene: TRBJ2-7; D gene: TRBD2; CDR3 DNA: TGTGCCAGCAGTTACTCGGGGGCGAGCGGGGGTATGTACGAGCAGTACTTC; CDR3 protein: CASSYSGASGGMYEQYF
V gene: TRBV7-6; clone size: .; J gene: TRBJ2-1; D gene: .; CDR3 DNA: TGTGCCAGCAGCTTAGAGTCTCTAGCAGGGTATGAGCAGTTCTTC; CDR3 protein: CASSLESLAGYEQFF
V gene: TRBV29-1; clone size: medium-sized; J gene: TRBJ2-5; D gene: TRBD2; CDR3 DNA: TGCAGTGCGGGAGGGGTCCAAGAGACCCAGTACTTC; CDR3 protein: CSAGGVQETQYF
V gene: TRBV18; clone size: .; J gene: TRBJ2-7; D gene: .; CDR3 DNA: TGTGCCAGCTCTCCCGGGACGGAAACCTACGAGCAGTACTTC; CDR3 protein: CASSPGTETYEQYF
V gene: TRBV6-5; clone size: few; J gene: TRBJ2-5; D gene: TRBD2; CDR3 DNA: TGTGCCAGCAGTTACGGGACTAGCGCGCAAGAGACCCAGTACTTC; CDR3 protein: CASSYGTSAQETQYF
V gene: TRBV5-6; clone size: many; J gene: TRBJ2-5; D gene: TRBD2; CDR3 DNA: TGTGCCAGCAGCGGGACTAGCGGGTGGTACCAAGAGACCCAGTACTTC; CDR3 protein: CASSGTSGWYQETQYF
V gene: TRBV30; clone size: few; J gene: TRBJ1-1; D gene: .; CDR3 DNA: TGTGCCTGGCAGGCAGGGATAGCGTACACTGAAGCTTTCTTT; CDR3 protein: CAWQAGIAYTEAFF
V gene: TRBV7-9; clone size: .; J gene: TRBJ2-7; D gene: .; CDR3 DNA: TGTGCCAGCAGCTTTGTCCGGGACACCGTCTACGAGCAGTACTTC; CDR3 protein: CASSFVRDTVYEQYF
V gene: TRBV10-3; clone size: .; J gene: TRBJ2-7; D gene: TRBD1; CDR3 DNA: TGTGCCATCAGTGTCGAACAGGGGGCCAGCGAGCAGTACTTC; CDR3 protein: CAISVEQGASEQYF